This T cell receptor (beta chain) was sequenced for a study of T cell responses to AZD1222 COVID-19 vaccine. Study observations and caveats: Donors skewed white British and female; clonal diversity was possibly underestimated. Unmutated variant regions are reportedly the target of nearly half of TCRs that are spike-specific. Without day 14 samples, only post-peak T cell repertoires were studied. Elevations in Spike-specific TCR breadth and depth followed administration of two AZD1222 doses.

Sequencing was performed with immunoSEQ multiplex PCR; in TCRdb, only in-frame clones are kept and a portion is missing. The sample holds 86,000 or so clones, around 90% seen once. This clone came up once. Its antigen is unidentified. Different DNA sequences within this sample yield the same CDR3. Specimen: peripheral blood, collected on day 0 of AZD1222 vaccination. This receptor was obtained from an adult in good health.

The CDR3 loop reads CASRQGNYGYTF. DNA for the CDR3: TGTGCCAGCAGACAAGGGAACTATGGCTACACCTTC. The chain couples TRBV27 to TRBJ1-2; D is unclear. The CDR3 runs to 12 residues. Trimming took off 6 bases at V and 2 bases at J, with 7 bases between the two ends. Germline CDR1 is MNHEY and CDR2 is SMNVEV (reference sequence).